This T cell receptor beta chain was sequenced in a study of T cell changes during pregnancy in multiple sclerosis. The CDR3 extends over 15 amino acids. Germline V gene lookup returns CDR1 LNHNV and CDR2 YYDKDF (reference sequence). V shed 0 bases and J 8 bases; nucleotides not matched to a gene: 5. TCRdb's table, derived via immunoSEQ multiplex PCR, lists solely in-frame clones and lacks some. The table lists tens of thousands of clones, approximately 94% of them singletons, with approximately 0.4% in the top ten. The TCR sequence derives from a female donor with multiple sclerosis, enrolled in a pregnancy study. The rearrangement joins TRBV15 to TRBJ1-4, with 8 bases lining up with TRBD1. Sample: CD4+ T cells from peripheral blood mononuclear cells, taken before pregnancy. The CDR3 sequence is CATSRETDRGEKLFF. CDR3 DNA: TGTGCCACCAGCAGAGAAACCGACAGGGGAGAAAAACTGTTTTTT.